This is a list of T cell receptor beta chains from one sample in a study of cytomegalovirus exposure and HLA in healthy donors. Using immunoSEQ multiplex PCR, the repertoire was profiled, and TCRdb retains in-frame clones only, with some absent. The sample yields roughly 110,000 clones, 74% seen once. The sequenced sample was PBMCs. These receptors all come from a human donor in good health. Each CDR3 is given without its conserved first and last residue.

V gene | CDR3 length | CDR3 protein
TRBV19 | 12 | ASSRGEAWNEQF
TRBV6-6 | 12 | ASSPGGITDTQY
TRBV9 | 11 | ASSVLQARELF
TRBV27 | 15 | ASSLRSGRTLTGELF
TRBV7-9 | 16 | ASSFMGGGVAGANVLT
TRBV5-1 | 14 | ASAPGDTLRPYEQY
TRBV2 | 13 | ASKERQGGSYGYT
TRBV5-4 | 12 | ASSRARGTNEQY
TRBV28 | 10 | ASSSETRGYT
TRBV19 | 12 | ASSHGTGNQPQH
TRBV5-1 | 12 | ASSSYSSYNEQF
TRBV4-2 | 11 | ARGEGSTSEQY
TRBV5-1 | 12 | ASSLEAGRQPQH
TRBV6-6 | 12 | ASNKRDIGGELF
TRBV14 | 13 | ASSQYLSPTYEQY
TRBV27 | 14 | ASSFRGGSANYGYT
TRBV28 | 15 | ASSFVTDSSGANVLT
TRBV6-6 | 13 | ASSYSDRGSYEQY
TRBV15 | 12 | ATSRVEASGELF
TRBV6-1 | 10 | ASRDGGTEAF